A single sample is the source of the 21 T cell receptor beta chains below, sequenced in a study of shared clonotypes between healthy human individuals. Sequenced by immunoSEQ multiplex PCR; TCRdb stores in-frame clones only, minus some. Among about 1.5 million clones listed, around 97% were seen once. The sequenced material came from naive CD4+ T cells sorted from blood. Subset noted: CD45RA+ positively selected. The receptors originated from a young man in good health.

The gene calls are TRBV27 and TRBJ2-2; 7 bases line up with TRBD1. The V and J ends lost 2 bases and 4 bases, in that order; junction bases with no gene match: 4. Germline loops: CDR1 MNHEY, CDR2 SMNVEV (reference sequence). The CDR3 is made up of 15 amino acids. DNA for the CDR3: TGTGCCAGCAGTTTAAACAGGGGTGGCACCGGGGAGCTGTTTTTT. Protein product: CASSLNRGGTGELFF.

This clone was found once. The chain joins TRBV5-6 to TRBJ1-5; D call uncertain. This CDR3 is built from 13 residues. CDR1 is SGHDT, CDR2 YYEEEE, per germline. Trimming left V 1 base short and J 5 bases short, with 7 bases between. The chain's CDR3 is CASSLNRDQPQHF. The CDR3, as DNA: TGTGCCAGCAGCTTGAATAGGGATCAGCCCCAGCATTTT.

The chain carries TRBV6-1 and TRBJ2-7; 9 nucleotides line up with TRBD1. V shed 3 bases, J shed 1 base, and the junction held 4 bases outside the gene matches. The CDR3 is 15 amino acids. Looked up from germline, CDR1 is MNHNS and CDR2 is SASEGT. This chain's CDR3 is CASSDFGTGSYEQYF. The CDR3 bases are TGTGCCAGCAGTGACTTCGGGACAGGGTCCTACGAGCAGTACTTC.

The chain carries TRBV25-1 and TRBJ2-7; D gene unclear. Trimming took off 5 bases at V and 3 bases at J, with 11 bases between the two ends. Germline values: CDR1 MGHDK, CDR2 SYGVNS. The CDR3 spans 13 residues. The CDR3 coding sequence is TGTGCCAGCAGTTATCCTGGAAGCTACGAGCAGTACTTC. Translation gives CASSYPGSYEQYF.

The chain employs TRBV18 and TRBJ1-1; D ambiguous. Trimming left V 5 bases short and J 3 bases short, with 10 bases between. Germline V gene lookup returns CDR1 KGHSH and CDR2 LQKENI. This CDR3 region has 13 residues. The CDR3 nucleotides read TGTGCCAGCTCAGCTGATGAGGACACTGAAGCTTTCTTT. This codes for CASSADEDTEAFF.

This chain uses TRBV6-1 with TRBJ2-7; TRBD1 agrees at 9 bases. CDR3 length: 15 residues. The V and J ends lost 5 bases and 3 bases, in that order; junction bases with no gene match: 8. Per germline, CDR1 MNHNS and CDR2 SASEGT. As DNA, the CDR3 is TGTGCCAGCAGTACCACAGGGGGCGCTAACTACGAGCAGTACTTC. It yields the protein CASSTTGGANYEQYF.

This chain uses TRBV7-9 with TRBJ2-1, with TRBD2 identical over 8 bases. The CDR3 runs 19 residues. Germline assignment: CDR1 SEHNR and CDR2 FQNEAQ (reference sequence). The junction had 15 bases not matched to a gene; V was cut back by 5 bases and J by 0 bases. This CDR3 reads CASSPYPLDGRASYNEQFF. CDR3 in DNA: TGTGCCAGCAGCCCATACCCACTTGACGGGAGGGCCTCCTACAATGAGCAGTTCTTC.

This clone has just one count. The J gene is TRBJ2-7, the V gene TRBV2, with 9 bases lining up with TRBD2. Germline V gives CDR1 SNHLY, CDR2 FYNNEI. The length of the CDR3 is 14 residues. After removal of 6 bases from V and 3 bases from J, the junction contained 6 bases not matched to a gene. In nucleotides, the CDR3 is TGTGCCAGCAGATTAGCGGGAGTTGTCTACGAGCAGTACTTC. Protein sequence: CASRLAGVVYEQYF.

This clone has only one observation. The chain links TRBV28 to TRBJ1-4; TRBD1 is a possible D gene (6 bases). Per the germline V gene, CDR1 is MDHEN and CDR2 is SYDVKM. This CDR3 contains 14 residues. V lost 5 bases and J 3 bases, leaving 10 bases between the germline ends. CDR3 DNA: TGTGCCAGCAGTAAGGGGGGGTCTAATGAAAAACTGTTTTTT. It encodes CASSKGGSNEKLFF. Complete variable domain (other parts from reference TRBV28 and TRBJ1-4): DVKVTQSSRYLVKRTGEKVFLECVQDMDHENMFWYRQDPGLGLRLIYFSYDVKMKEKGDIPEGYSVSREKKERFSLILESASTNQTSMYLCASSKGGSNEKLFFGSGTQLSVL.

The chain joins TRBV6-6 to TRBJ2-5, with D uncertain. Trimming removed 2 bases at V and 4 bases at J, with 5 bases between. Germline-derived CDR1 and CDR2 are MNHNY and SVGAGI (reference sequence). The CDR3 has 12 amino acids. CDR3 DNA: TGTGCCAGCAGTTACGGGGTAGAGACCCAGTACTTC. Translated: CASSYGVETQYF.

Details on this clone: Other DNA sequences within the sample encode an identical CDR3. The chain uses TRBV28 and TRBJ1-1; D is unresolved. The ends were cut back, 4 bases at V and 1 base at J, with 7 bases in the middle. CDR3 length: 13 residues. The germline CDR1 and CDR2 sequences are MDHEN and SYDVKM. This CDR3 is CASSSPQNTEAFF. CDR3 nucleotides: TGTGCCAGCAGTTCCCCCCAGAACACTGAAGCTTTCTTT.

This chain connects TRBV7-2 to TRBJ1-2; no definite D call. Trimming left V 1 base short and J 5 bases short, with 11 bases between. Germline V CDR1 and CDR2: SGHTA, FQGNSA. CDR3 length: 14 amino acids. For the CDR3, the DNA is TGTGCCAGCAGCTTAGTCAGAAACTCGTATGGCTACACCTTC. Translation: CASSLVRNSYGYTF.

This chain links TRBV7-2 with TRBJ1-5, with D possibly matching TRBD1 (6 bases). The germline V and J ends were trimmed by 4 bases and 7 bases, with 14 bases remaining between them. This CDR3 has 14 amino acids. Germline V gene sequence: CDR1 SGHTA, CDR2 FQGNSA. The DNA of the CDR3 is TGTGCCAGCAGCTCAGTACGACAGGCGCAGCCCCAGCATTTT. As protein: CASSSVRQAQPQHF.

The rearrangement joins TRBV28 to TRBJ2-1; 13 bases align to TRBD2. The trim removed 5 bases at V and 8 bases at J, leaving 18 bases unmatched. This CDR3 region has 19 residues. Germline lookup yields CDR1 MDHEN and CDR2 SYDVKM. The CDR3 is CASSIISRTSGSQGDEQFF. The CDR3 region has the DNA TGTGCCAGCAGTATAATATCTCGGACTAGCGGGAGTCAGGGCGATGAGCAGTTCTTC.

This clone was observed a handful of times. The genes are TRBV28 and TRBJ2-7, with unresolved D. The germline V gene encodes CDR1 MDHEN and CDR2 SYDVKM. The CDR3 contains 12 residues. Trimming left V 6 bases short and J 1 base short, with 7 bases between. The CDR3 protein is CASRDESYEQYF. CDR3 DNA sequence: TGTGCCAGCAGGGACGAGTCCTACGAGCAGTACTTC.

The chain recombines TRBV5-4 with TRBJ2-2; D might be TRBD2 (6 bases). V shed 5 bases and J shed 4 bases, with 15 bases lying between them. Germline CDR1 SGHNT, CDR2 YYREEE (reference sequence). The CDR3 loop spans 15 amino acids. The CDR3, as DNA: TGTGCCAGCAGAAATTGGGACTTCTCCACCGGGGAGCTGTTTTTT. Protein sequence: CASRNWDFSTGELFF.

This chain joins TRBV28 and TRBJ1-1, with 9 bases aligning to TRBD1. V gave up 5 bases and J gave up 4 bases; unmatched junction bases: 8. Germline lookup yields CDR1 MDHEN and CDR2 SYDVKM. CDR3 size: 15 residues. CDR3 protein: CASSNDRGWGTEAFF. The CDR3 nucleotides read TGTGCCAGCAGTAACGACAGGGGGTGGGGCACTGAAGCTTTCTTT.

The V and J genes are TRBV27 and TRBJ2-7, with a tentative D call TRBD2 (6 bases). This CDR3 is built from 17 residues. In germline, CDR1 is MNHEY, CDR2 SMNVEV (reference sequence). Trimming removed 1 base at V and 5 bases at J, with 21 bases between. The chain's CDR3 is CASSLLPTPRTTHEQYF. The CDR3 bases are TGTGCCAGCAGTTTATTACCAACCCCCAGGACTACTCACGAGCAGTACTTC.

V gene TRBV6-6 combines with J gene TRBJ2-1; D perhaps matches TRBD2 (6 bases). CDR1 MNHNY and CDR2 SVGAGI come from the germline V gene (reference sequence). Trimming left V 2 bases short and J 0 bases short, with 11 bases between. The CDR3 consists of 16 residues. The DNA of the CDR3 is TGTGCCAGCAGTTACGCTAGCGACAGCTCCTACAATGAGCAGTTCTTC. This sequence encodes CASSYASDSSYNEQFF.

The CDR3 loop is CASSLRRRNEKLFF. CDR3 sequence (DNA): TGTGCCAGCAGTTTGCGCCGAAGGAATGAAAAACTGTTTTTT. The J gene is TRBJ1-4, the V gene TRBV28; D is unresolved. V dropped 3 bases and J dropped 5 bases, with 10 bases sitting between them. This CDR3 spans 14 amino acids. Germline-derived CDR1 and CDR2 are MDHEN and SYDVKM.

On this clone: A read error may account for a junction end that differs from germline. The chain combines TRBV7-3 with TRBJ2-7; D may match TRBD1 or TRBD2 (5 bases each). Germline V lookup: CDR1 SGHTA, CDR2 FQGTGA. The CDR3 sequence is 13 residues long. CDR3 sequence reads: CASSLGIGAEQYF. In DNA form, the CDR3 reads TGTGCTAGCAGCTTAGGGATCGGGGCTGAGCAGTACTTC.